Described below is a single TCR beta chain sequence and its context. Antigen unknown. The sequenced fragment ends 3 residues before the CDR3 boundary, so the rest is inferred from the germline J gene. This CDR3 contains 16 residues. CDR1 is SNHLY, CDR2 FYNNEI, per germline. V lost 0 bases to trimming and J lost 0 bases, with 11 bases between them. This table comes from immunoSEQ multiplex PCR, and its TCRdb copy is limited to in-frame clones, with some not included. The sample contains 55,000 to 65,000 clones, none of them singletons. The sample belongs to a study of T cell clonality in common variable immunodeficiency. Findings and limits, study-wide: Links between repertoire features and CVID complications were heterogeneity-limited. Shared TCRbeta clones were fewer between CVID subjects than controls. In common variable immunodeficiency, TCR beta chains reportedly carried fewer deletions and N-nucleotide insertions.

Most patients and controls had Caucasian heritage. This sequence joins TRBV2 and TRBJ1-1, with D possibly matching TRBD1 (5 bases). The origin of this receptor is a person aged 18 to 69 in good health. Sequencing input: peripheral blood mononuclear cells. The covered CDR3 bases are TGTGCCAGCAGTGAAGCGGGGGGTTATATGAACACTGAA. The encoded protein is CASSEAGGYMNTE. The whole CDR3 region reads CASSEAGGYMNTEAFF.